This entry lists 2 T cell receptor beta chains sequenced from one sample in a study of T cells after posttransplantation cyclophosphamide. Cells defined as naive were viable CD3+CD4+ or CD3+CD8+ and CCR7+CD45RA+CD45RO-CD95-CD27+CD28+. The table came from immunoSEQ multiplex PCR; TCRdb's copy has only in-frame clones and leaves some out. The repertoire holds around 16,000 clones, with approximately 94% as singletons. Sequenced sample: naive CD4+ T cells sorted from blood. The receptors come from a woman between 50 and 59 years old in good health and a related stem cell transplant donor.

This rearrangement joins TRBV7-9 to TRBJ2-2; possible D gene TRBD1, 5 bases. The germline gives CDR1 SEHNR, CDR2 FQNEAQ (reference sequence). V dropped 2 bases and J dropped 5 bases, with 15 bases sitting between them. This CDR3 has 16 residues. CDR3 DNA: TGTGCCAGCAGCTTATCCCGAGACAGACCAACCGGGGAGCTGTTTTTT. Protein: CASSLSRDRPTGELFF. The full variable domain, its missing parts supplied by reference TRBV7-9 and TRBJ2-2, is DTGVSQNPRHKITKRGQNVTFRCDPISEHNRLYWYRQTLGQGPEFLTYFQNEAQLEKSRLLSDRFSAERPKGSFSTLEIQRTEQGDSAMYLCASSLSRDRPTGELFFGEGSRLTVL.

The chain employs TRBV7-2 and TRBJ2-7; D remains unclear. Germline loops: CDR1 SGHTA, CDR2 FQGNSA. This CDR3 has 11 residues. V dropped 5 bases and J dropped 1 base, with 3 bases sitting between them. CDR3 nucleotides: TGTGCCAGCAGCCGTTCCTACGAGCAGTACTTC. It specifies CASSRSYEQYF.